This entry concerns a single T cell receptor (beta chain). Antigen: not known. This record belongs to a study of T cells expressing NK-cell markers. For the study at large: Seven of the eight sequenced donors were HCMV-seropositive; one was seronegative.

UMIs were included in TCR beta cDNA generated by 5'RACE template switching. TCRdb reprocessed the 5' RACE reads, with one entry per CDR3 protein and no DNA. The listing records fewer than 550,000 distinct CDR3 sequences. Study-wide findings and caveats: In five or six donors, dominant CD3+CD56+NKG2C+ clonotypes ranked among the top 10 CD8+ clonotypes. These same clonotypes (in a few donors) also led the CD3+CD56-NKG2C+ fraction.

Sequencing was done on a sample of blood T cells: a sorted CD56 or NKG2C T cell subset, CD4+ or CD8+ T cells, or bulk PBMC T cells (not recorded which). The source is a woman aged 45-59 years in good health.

The CDR3: CASSLGYGTDTQYF. J is TRBJ2-3 and V is TRBV5-1. Germline CDR1 is SGHRS and CDR2 is YFSETQ. There are 14 residues in the CDR3.